Following are 32 T cell receptor beta chains from one sample sequenced in a study of T cell responses to AZD1222 COVID-19 vaccine. The assay was immunoSEQ multiplex PCR, and TCRdb's table has in-frame clones only and misses some. The table includes around 130,000 clones, around 90% detected once. The source was peripheral blood, collected 28 days after the second AZD1222 dose. These TCRs come from an adult who received the AZD1222 COVID-19 vaccine.

The V and J genes are TRBV2 and TRBJ2-6; D might be TRBD1 or TRBD2, each matching 5 bases. The CDR3 sequence is 16 residues long. V lost 5 bases and J lost 4, with 15 bases in between. Germline V gives CDR1 SNHLY, CDR2 FYNNEI. CDR3 nucleotide sequence: TGTGCCAGCAGTCAAAGAGGGGCGCAAGGGGCCAACGTCCTGACTTTC. Encoded protein: CASSQRGAQGANVLTF.

The chain recombines TRBV5-8 with TRBJ2-1; 9 bases fit TRBD1. CDR1 is SGHTS and CDR2 is YDEGEE in the germline V gene. The CDR3 runs 17 residues. Losses at the gene ends were 4 bases for V and 2 bases for J; bases not matched to a gene: 10. The CDR3 loop is CASSATIGTGTYNEQFF. The CDR3 DNA reads as TGTGCCAGCAGCGCTACCATTGGGACAGGGACCTACAATGAGCAGTTCTTC.

The chain recombines TRBV18 with TRBJ2-1; TRBD2 matches at 9 bases. With V trimmed by 3 bases and J by 8 bases, 17 bases remained unmatched. The germline CDR1 and CDR2 sequences are KGHSH and LQKENI. The CDR3 length is 18 residues. CDR3 region: CASSPAGGLSITSDEQFF. The CDR3 DNA reads as TGTGCCAGCTCACCTGCGGGAGGGCTCTCCATAACAAGCGATGAGCAGTTCTTC.

In the case of this clone: Different DNA sequences within this sample yield the same CDR3. The J gene is TRBJ2-1, the V gene TRBV14; D call uncertain. Germline V gene data show CDR1 as SGHDN and CDR2 as FVKESK. Trimming left V 3 bases short and J 6 bases short, with 6 bases between. The CDR3 covers 12 residues. CDR3 sequence: CASSQSSNEQFF. In DNA form, the CDR3 reads TGTGCCAGCAGCCAGAGTTCCAATGAGCAGTTCTTC.

Concerning this clone: The sample contains more than one DNA sequence encoding this CDR3. The gene calls are TRBV30 and TRBJ1-2; D uncertain. This CDR3 region has 11 residues. Trimming left V 2 bases short and J 7 bases short, with 8 bases between. Germline values: CDR1 GTSNPN, CDR2 SVGIG (reference sequence). The CDR3 nucleotides are TGTGCCTGGAGTCAGAGGGTTGGCTACACCTTC. Translation gives CAWSQRVGYTF.

The rearrangement links TRBV19 to TRBJ2-2; D unresolved. With 2 bases removed from V and 6 bases from J, the gap between germline ends came to 10 bases. Germline values: CDR1 LNHDA, CDR2 SQIVND (reference sequence). The CDR3 consists of 14 residues. CDR3 DNA: TGTGCCAGTAGTATACTTCTGGGTTCCGGGGAGCTGTTTTTT. This gives the protein CASSILLGSGELFF.

The V gene is TRBV5-1, the J gene TRBJ1-1; TRBD1 aligns across 9 bases. This CDR3 contains 14 residues. J gave up 3 bases and V 4 bases, and 4 bases lay outside the gene matches. The germline V gene has CDR1 SGHRS and CDR2 YFSETQ. CDR3 coding DNA: TGCGCCAGCAGCCAACAGGGGGCTTACACTGAAGCTTTCTTT. Protein product: CASSQQGAYTEAFF.

This chain links TRBV10-3 with TRBJ2-2; 8 bases fit TRBD1. Germline CDR1 ENHRY, CDR2 SYGVKD. The CDR3 is 15 amino acids. V lost 6 bases to trimming and J lost 7 bases; unmatched junction nucleotides: 10. Here the CDR3 DNA reads TGTGCCATCAGAAAAGCAGGGGGCCTGAGCGGGGAGCTGTTTTTT. As protein: CAIRKAGGLSGELFF.

To note about this clone: This specimen includes other DNA sequences encoding the same CDR3. The chain is built from TRBV29-1 and TRBJ2-3, with a possible D match to TRBD2 (6 bases). Trimming pared 4 bases from V and 1 base from J, leaving 9 bases between. Germline V gene data show CDR1 as SQVTM and CDR2 as ANQGSEA. The CDR3 runs 13 residues. The CDR3 DNA reads as TGCAGCGTTGGGGGACTGGGCACAGATACGCAGTATTTT. This sequence encodes CSVGGLGTDTQYF.

This sequence joins TRBV6-5 and TRBJ1-1, with TRBD1 identical over 7 bases. V was clipped by 5 bases and J by 9 bases; unmatched bases: 12. Per the germline V gene, CDR1 is MNHEY and CDR2 is SVGAGI. The CDR3 runs 14 residues. As DNA, the CDR3 is TGTGCCAGCAGTCCCGGGTTGAGGGGGCGACAAGCTTTCTTT. The encoded protein is CASSPGLRGRQAFF.

CDR3 loop: CASSIVPGRAFF. The CDR3 region has the DNA TGTGCCAGTAGTATAGTCCCTGGGCGGGCTTTCTTT. The chain couples TRBV19 to TRBJ1-1; D is unclear. Trimming took off 1 base at V and 11 bases at J, with 11 bases between the two ends. Per germline, CDR1 LNHDA and CDR2 SQIVND (reference sequence). The CDR3 totals 12 residues.

The V gene is TRBV12-3 or TRBV12-4, the J gene TRBJ2-3; perhaps TRBD1 as D (6 bases). Trimming shortened V by 6 bases and J by 2 bases, and 9 bases separated the two germline ends. CDR3 length: 13 residues. CDR3 residues: CASRDSYTDTQYF. The CDR3 DNA is TGTGCCAGCAGGGACAGTTACACAGATACGCAGTATTTT.

This clone has just one count. This rearrangement joins TRBV5-6 to TRBJ1-2; tentative D call: TRBD1 (5 bases). This CDR3 region has 14 residues. Between the trimmed V and J ends, which lost 2 bases and 0 bases, there was a span of 8 bases. Germline-derived CDR1 and CDR2 are SGHDT and YYEEEE. The CDR3 nucleotides read TGTGCCAGCAGCTTTCAGGGAGCTAACTATGGCTACACCTTC. It encodes CASSFQGANYGYTF. Filled out from reference TRBV5-6 and TRBJ1-2, the complete variable domain reads DAGVTQSPTHLIKTRGQQVTLRCSPKSGHDTVSWYQQALGQGPQFIFQYYEEEERQRGNFPDRFSGHQFPNYSSELNVNALLLGDSALYLCASSFQGANYGYTFGSGTRLTVV.

The chain uses TRBV6-5 and TRBJ1-2; D gene ambiguous. The CDR3 totals 10 residues. Trimming shortened V by 8 bases and J by 5 bases, and 6 bases separated the two germline ends. Germline V CDR1 and CDR2: MNHEY, SVGAGI. The CDR3: CASQRYGYTF. The CDR3 DNA is TGTGCCAGCCAGCGATATGGCTACACCTTC.

The chain combines TRBV30 with TRBJ1-1; D uncertain. V lost 0 bases and J 8 bases, leaving 7 bases between the germline ends. The CDR3 consists of 11 residues. The germline V gene has CDR1 GTSNPN and CDR2 SVGIG (reference sequence). The CDR3 reads CAWSVLGEAFF. CDR3 nucleotide sequence: TGTGCCTGGAGTGTACTGGGCGAAGCTTTCTTT.

The rearrangement links TRBV18 to TRBJ2-1; 7 bases match TRBD1. The CDR3 is made up of 15 amino acids. Per germline, CDR1 KGHSH and CDR2 LQKENI. The trim removed 5 bases at V and 4 bases at J, leaving 8 bases unmatched. The CDR3, as DNA: TGTGCCAGCTCAGGTCCCGGGACAGAATACAATGAGCAGTTCTTC. Translating it yields CASSGPGTEYNEQFF. The whole variable domain, remainder taken from reference TRBV18 and TRBJ2-1, is NAGVMQNPRHLVRRRGQEARLRCSPMKGHSHVYWYRQLPEEGLKFMVYLQKENIIDESGMPKERFSAEFPKEGPSILRIQQVVRGDSAAYFCASSGPGTEYNEQFFGPGTRLTVL.

The V gene is TRBV6-2 or TRBV6-3, the J gene TRBJ2-3, with 11 bases fitting TRBD2. J was trimmed by 5 bases and V by 4 bases; bases with no gene match: 14. Germline CDR1 reads MNHEY; CDR2 reads SVGEGT. CDR3 size: 18 residues. The CDR3 is CASSWDTYSGGAGDTQYF. As DNA, the CDR3 is TGTGCCAGCAGTTGGGATACTTATAGCGGGGGGGCCGGAGATACGCAGTATTTT.

This rearrangement joins TRBV30 to TRBJ1-4; 8 nucleotides line up with TRBD1. Germline CDR1 and CDR2: GTSNPN and SVGIG (reference sequence). V dropped 5 bases and J dropped 7; count of bases not matched to a gene: 9. The CDR3 loop spans 14 amino acids. The CDR3 DNA sequence: TGTGCCTGGCGCTCACAGGGGGTGGGTGAAAAACTGTTTTTT. Translating it yields CAWRSQGVGEKLFF.

CDR3 nucleotides: TGTGCCTGGAGCTGGGCAACTAATGAAAAACTGTTTTTT. Its protein product is CAWSWATNEKLFF. This chain links TRBV30 with TRBJ1-4; D not certain. Germline CDR1 reads GTSNPN; CDR2 reads SVGIG (reference sequence). The CDR3 is made up of 13 amino acids. V lost 3 bases, J lost 0 bases, and 5 bases lay in between.

This clone was recorded once. The rearrangement uses TRBV27 and TRBJ1-1, with D unclear. Germline CDR1 and CDR2: MNHEY and SMNVEV (reference sequence). This CDR3 spans 14 amino acids. The germline V and J ends were trimmed by 5 bases and 1 base, with 11 bases remaining between them. CDR3 amino acids: CASSLRYTNTEAFF. DNA for the CDR3: TGTGCCAGCAGTCTACGCTACACGAACACTGAAGCTTTCTTT.

This rearrangement joins TRBV7-6 to TRBJ2-5; TRBD2 is a possible D gene (6 bases). V was cut by 3 bases and J by 10 bases, with 18 bases left in between. The CDR3 consists of 14 residues. Looked up from germline, CDR1 is SGHVS and CDR2 is FNYEAQ. The CDR3 DNA reads as TGTGCCAGCAGCTTTGGAGGGCAAAGTGTGGTCCAGTACTTC. Its translation: CASSFGGQSVVQYF.

This chain joins TRBV30 and TRBJ2-7; 8 nucleotides line up with TRBD1. The J segment lost 3 bases and the V segment lost 3 bases, leaving 1 base of the junction unmatched. The CDR3 has 12 residues. CDR1 GTSNPN and CDR2 SVGIG come from the germline V gene (reference sequence). CDR3: CAWSGQGYEQYF. CDR3 DNA: TGTGCCTGGAGCGGACAGGGCTACGAGCAGTACTTC.

The chain links TRBV28 to TRBJ1-3; no clear D. Trimming shortened V by 5 bases and J by 8 bases, and 10 bases separated the two germline ends. The CDR3 is made up of 12 amino acids. Germline CDR1 reads MDHEN; CDR2 reads SYDVKM. This chain's CDR3 is CASSAPGYTIYF. CDR3 in DNA: TGTGCCAGCAGTGCCCCGGGGTACACCATATATTTT.

V usage is TRBV28 and J usage is TRBJ1-2; no clear D. Between the trimmed V and J ends, which lost 5 bases and 1 base, there was a span of 5 bases. Germline lookup yields CDR1 MDHEN and CDR2 SYDVKM. The CDR3 covers 12 residues. This CDR3 reads CASSEVNYGYTF. CDR3 in DNA: TGTGCCAGCAGTGAAGTTAACTATGGCTACACCTTC.

The chain joins TRBV3-1 (or the pseudogene TRBV3-2) to TRBJ1-1, with D possibly matching TRBD1 (5 bases). This CDR3 is 16 amino acids long. V lost 1 base, J lost 1 base, and 13 bases lay in between. Germline V gene data show CDR1 as LGHDT and CDR2 as YNNKEL (reference sequence). The chain's CDR3 is CASSQGGAGRNTEAFF. For the CDR3, the DNA is TGTGCCAGCAGCCAAGGTGGGGCAGGGCGGAACACTGAAGCTTTCTTT.

The chain links TRBV19 to TRBJ2-2; no firm D call. The CDR3 is 15 residues long. With 9 bases removed from V and 1 base from J, the gap between germline ends came to 15 bases. The germline V gene has CDR1 LNHDA and CDR2 SQIVND (reference sequence). This CDR3 is CASNKLGGNTGELFF. The CDR3 DNA is TGTGCCAGCAATAAGCTAGGTGGGAACACCGGGGAGCTGTTTTTT.

V is TRBV4-2 and J is TRBJ1-1; D not certain. The germline V and J ends were trimmed by 2 bases and 1 base, with 11 bases remaining between them. Germline V gives CDR1 LGHNA, CDR2 YNFKEQ. The CDR3 covers 15 residues. This CDR3 reads CASSQTQFENTEAFF. The CDR3 DNA is TGTGCCAGCAGCCAAACCCAATTTGAGAACACTGAAGCTTTCTTT.

V usage is TRBV7-9 and J usage is TRBJ1-4, with TRBD1 matching over 7 bases. The trim removed 4 bases at V and 2 bases at J, leaving 4 bases unmatched. CDR3 size: 15 residues. Looked up from germline, CDR1 is SEHNR and CDR2 is FQNEAQ (reference sequence). The CDR3 reads CASSSTGVTNEKLFF. The CDR3 nucleotides are TGTGCCAGCAGCTCTACAGGGGTCACTAATGAAAAACTGTTTTTT. The full variable domain, with the rest looked up from reference TRBV7-9 and TRBJ1-4, is DTGVSQNPRHKITKRGQNVTFRCDPISEHNRLYWYRQTLGQGPEFLTYFQNEAQLEKSRLLSDRFSAERPKGSFSTLEIQRTEQGDSAMYLCASSSTGVTNEKLFFGSGTQLSVL.

The chain employs TRBV5-1 and TRBJ2-7; D is undetermined. CDR1 and CDR2 (germline): SGHRS, YFSETQ. The CDR3 runs 12 residues. V was shortened by 1 base and J by 4 bases, with 6 bases between the two germline ends. The CDR3 bases are TGCGCCAGCAGCTTGACGGTATACGAGCAGTACTTC. It codes for CASSLTVYEQYF.

This clone was seen just once. The chain links TRBV20-1 to TRBJ2-7, with D possibly being TRBD1 or TRBD2 (5 bases each). The CDR3 extends over 12 amino acids. Germline V gene lookup returns CDR1 DFQATT and CDR2 SNEGSKA (reference sequence). V was shortened by 3 bases and J by 3 bases, with 9 bases between the two germline ends. Here the CDR3 reads CSASPGSYEQYF. Written as DNA, the CDR3 is TGCAGTGCTAGTCCAGGGAGCTACGAGCAGTACTTC.

This clone occurred many times. V usage is TRBV25-1 and J usage is TRBJ1-1, with 8 positions matching TRBD1. The CDR3 contains 15 residues. In germline, CDR1 is MGHDK, CDR2 SYGVNS. Trimming removed 4 bases from V and 2 bases from J; junction bases left unmatched: 6. The CDR3 is CASSVSTGANTEAFF. The CDR3 region has the DNA TGTGCCAGCAGTGTATCGACAGGGGCCAACACTGAAGCTTTCTTT.

The chain combines TRBV7-3 with TRBJ2-2; weak D call: TRBD2 (6 bases). The CDR3 covers 14 residues. The V end lost 4 bases, the J end lost 3 bases, and 9 bases lay between the germline ends. Germline loops: CDR1 SGHTA, CDR2 FQGTGA. The CDR3 bases are TGTGCCAGCAGCTCGGGGGTACACACCGGGGAGCTGTTTTTT. Protein product: CASSSGVHTGELFF.